This passage covers 14 T cell receptor gamma chains from one sample sequenced in a study of gamma delta lymphoproliferative disorders and STAT genes. TCRdb re-processed the multiplex PCR reads via CATT. The sample shows 2,000 to 2,500 gamma-chain clones, approximately 18% of them seen only once. Sequencing used genomic DNA taken from PBMCs of patients and controls. Material for sequencing was blood. The receptors here all came from a human donor with gamma-delta T-cell large granular lymphocyte leukemia.

This clone was seen a few times. Additional DNA sequences in this sample encode the identical CDR3. The chain has TRGV3 and TRGJ1 or TRGJ2. No J gene was available from TCRdb, and it was assigned here by a germline match of the DNA. V lost 5 bases and J lost 3; bases outside the gene matches: 4. This CDR3 is built from 12 residues. CDR1 VTNTFY and CDR2 YDVSTARD come from the germline V gene (reference sequence). CDR3: CATWAPYYKKLF. As DNA, the CDR3 is TGTGCCACCTGGGCTCCTTATTATAAGAAACTCTTT.

This clone occurred a few times. The chain has TRGV2 and TRGJP1. Because TCRdb records no J gene, it was assigned here through a match of the DNA to germline. Germline V CDR1 and CDR2: EGSNGY, YDSYNSKV. V trimming: 0 bases; J trimming: 6 bases; junction bases outside the gene matches: 13. The length of the CDR3 is 17 residues. CDR3 protein: CATWDGQRSLAGWFKIF. The CDR3 nucleotides read TGTGCCACCTGGGACGGGCAACGAAGTCTTGCTGGTTGGTTCAAGATATTT.

The rearrangement uses TRGV9 and TRGJ1 or TRGJ2. Here the J gene was assigned by germline matching of the DNA, as TCRdb has none. CDR3 length: 10 amino acids. Germline V gene sequence: CDR1 GITISATS, CDR2 ISYDGTV (reference sequence). Trimming cost V 3 bases and J 10 bases; bases outside gene matches: 3. The DNA for the CDR3 is TGTGCCTTGTGGGAGCGAAAGAAACTCTTT. This translates into CALWERKKLF.

This clone was seen more than once but under ten times. Other DNA sequences in this sample translate to the same CDR3. The chain joins TRGV4 to TRGJ1 or TRGJ2. TCRdb supplies no J gene; here it was assigned by aligning the nucleotide sequence to germline. The V segment lost 0 bases and the J segment 1 base; nucleotides outside the gene matches: 0. The germline gives CDR1 EGSTGY, CDR2 YDSYTSSV. The CDR3 runs 13 residues. CDR3 residues: CATWDGNYYKKLF. Written as DNA, the CDR3 is TGTGCCACCTGGGATGGGAATTATTATAAGAAACTCTTT.

This clone showed up just a few times. V and J are TRGV10 and TRGJ1 or TRGJ2. The J gene is not listed in TCRdb, so it was assigned here from a DNA match to germline. TRGV10 falls under the ORF class, with uncertain function. This CDR3 contains 12 residues. V was clipped by 8 bases and J by 2 bases; unmatched bases: 4. CDR3 amino acids: CAAWADYYKKLF. CDR3 nucleotide sequence: TGTGCTGCGTGGGCCGATTATTATAAGAAACTCTTT.

This clone was seen more than once but under ten times. CDR3 sequence (DNA): TGTGCCACCTGGGACGGGCCAGATTATAAGAAACTCTTT. Its translation is CATWDGPDYKKLF. The chain employs TRGV2 and TRGJ1 or TRGJ2. TCRdb does not report a J gene; here it was assigned by matching the DNA to germline references. The CDR3 length is 13 residues. Trimming cost V 0 bases and J 5 bases; bases outside gene matches: 4. Germline lookup yields CDR1 EGSNGY and CDR2 YDSYNSKV.

This clone was observed a few times. The rearrangement joins TRGV10 to TRGJP1. The J gene is absent in TCRdb and was assigned here via DNA matching to germline. TRGV10 is given ORF status, its function remaining uncertain. The CDR3 is 13 residues long. Trimming removed 8 bases from V and 4 bases from J; junction bases left unmatched: 5. CDR3 sequence reads: CAAWEVTGWFKIF. Written as DNA, the CDR3 is TGTGCTGCGTGGGAGGTCACTGGTTGGTTCAAGATATTT.

By sample share, this clone is medium-sized. This sequence joins TRGV4 and TRGJP2. The J gene comes from matching the DNA to germline here; TCRdb lacks it. In germline, CDR1 is EGSTGY, CDR2 YDSYTSSV. The CDR3 runs 17 residues. Losses at the gene ends were 4 bases for V and 0 bases for J; bases not matched to a gene: 11. CDR3 amino acids: CATWDGTLYSSDWIKTF. The CDR3 DNA sequence: TGTGCCACCTGGGACGGCACCCTATATAGTAGTGATTGGATCAAGACGTTT.

The rearrangement links TRGV8 to TRGJ1 or TRGJ2. TCRdb leaves out the J gene; it was filled in here by matching the DNA to germline. The junction had 14 bases not matched to a gene; V was cut back by 3 bases and J by 0 bases. CDR1 is VENAVY and CDR2 is YDSYNSRV in the germline V gene. The CDR3 has 17 amino acids. Written as DNA, the CDR3 is TGTGCCACCTGGGATTTGACCACACTCCTGAATTATTATAAGAAACTCTTT. It codes for CATWDLTTLLNYYKKLF.

This clone was detected only once. The chain joins TRGV4 to TRGJ1 or TRGJ2. TCRdb gives no J gene; it was assigned here by matching the DNA to germline. CDR1 EGSTGY and CDR2 YDSYTSSV come from the germline V gene. Losses at the gene ends were 6 bases for V and 0 bases for J; bases not matched to a gene: 2. This CDR3 region has 12 residues. The CDR3 coding sequence is TGTGCCACCTGGCTGAATTATTATAAGAAACTCTTT. Translated, it gives CATWLNYYKKLF.

This clone was detected only a few times. CDR3 DNA sequence: TGTGCCACCTGGGACGGGCTGGGATATAAGAAACTCTTT. Encoded protein: CATWDGLGYKKLF. The chain couples TRGV2 to TRGJ1 or TRGJ2. TCRdb offers no J gene call, so here the DNA was matched to germline to obtain one. This CDR3 is built from 13 residues. V lost 0 bases and J lost 7; bases outside the gene matches: 6. Germline V gives CDR1 EGSNGY, CDR2 YDSYNSKV.

About this clone: This could be a read error, since a much larger clone is one nucleotide away. Additional DNA sequences in this sample encode the identical CDR3. With the J gene uncalled, the V gene is TRGV4. Germline-derived CDR1 and CDR2 are EGSTGY and YDSYTSSV. The CDR3 spans 11 residues. Here the CDR3 DNA reads TGTGCCACCTGGGATGGGTATAAGAAACTTTTT. Its translation: CATWDGYKKLF.

In regard to this clone: This sample also contains other DNA sequences that code for the same CDR3. V usage is TRGV2 and J usage is TRGJ1 or TRGJ2. The J gene, missing from TCRdb, was assigned here through DNA to germline matching. There are 12 residues in the CDR3. CDR1 EGSNGY and CDR2 YDSYNSKV come from the germline V gene. Germline trimming cut 1 base from V and 10 bases from J; bases unmatched to any gene: 7. In DNA form, the CDR3 reads TGTGCCACCTGGGACGGTACGGGAAAGAAACTCTTT. Translated: CATWDGTGKKLF.

Turning to this clone: Other DNA variants within this sample encode the same CDR3. The V call is TRGV2, the J call TRGJ1 or TRGJ2. The J gene, missing from TCRdb, was assigned here through DNA to germline matching. The junction had 15 bases not matched to a gene; V was cut back by 4 bases and J by 6 bases. Germline V gene data show CDR1 as EGSNGY and CDR2 as YDSYNSKV. The CDR3 sequence is 15 residues long. As DNA, the CDR3 is TGTGCCACCTGGGATGGCGCAGTGCAATGTTATAAGAAACTCTTT. It specifies CATWDGAVQCYKKLF.